The 6 T cell receptor beta chains in this list originate from one sample, sequenced in a study of radiotherapy plus CTLA-4 blockade in lung cancer. This table comes from immunoSEQ multiplex PCR, and its TCRdb copy is limited to in-frame clones, with some not included. The sample lists tens of thousands of clones; approximately 79% were seen once. Sequenced here: peripheral blood, sampled from a patient treated with radiotherapy plus ipilimumab. The receptors come from a human donor with non-small cell lung cancer whose response to radiotherapy plus ipilimumab could not be evaluated. Some clones in this sample may be carry-over from other donors' samples.

The genes are TRBV29-1 and TRBJ1-4; D ambiguous. Germline-derived CDR1 and CDR2 are SQVTM and ANQGSEA. Deletions cut 6 bases from V and 5 bases from J, with 10 bases between. CDR3 length: 12 residues. The CDR3 loop is CSVAGVNEKLFF. CDR3 bases: TGCAGCGTCGCCGGAGTAAATGAAAAACTGTTTTTT.

This chain uses TRBV29-1 with TRBJ2-2; 9 positions match TRBD1. The CDR3 consists of 13 residues. Germline lookup yields CDR1 SQVTM and CDR2 ANQGSEA. V lost 6 bases to trimming and J lost 1 base; unmatched junction nucleotides: 0. The CDR3 loop reads CSVGQGNTGELFF. DNA of the CDR3: TGCAGCGTGGGACAGGGGAACACCGGGGAGCTGTTTTTT.

The chain recombines TRBV5-1 with TRBJ2-1; D is undetermined. V dropped 0 bases and J dropped 8 bases, with 15 bases sitting between them. This CDR3 region has 15 residues. Germline V gene sequence: CDR1 SGHRS, CDR2 YFSETQ. The CDR3 nucleotides read TGCGCCAGCAGCTTGGGGGCCTTCTCTGGCGATGAGCAGTTCTTC. Protein: CASSLGAFSGDEQFF.

The table lists this clone with a count of one. The genes are TRBV6-5 and TRBJ2-5, with TRBD1 identical over 9 bases. Per the germline V gene, CDR1 is MNHEY and CDR2 is SVGAGI. Unmatched junction bases numbered 0, after V lost 4 bases and J lost 3 bases. This CDR3 region has 13 residues. CDR3 in amino acids: CASSWTGEETQYF. CDR3 nucleotides: TGTGCCAGCAGTTGGACAGGGGAAGAGACCCAGTACTTC.

This clone occurred a few times. This rearrangement joins TRBV5-1 to TRBJ2-2, with D possibly TRBD1 on 6 matching bases. V was clipped by 4 bases and J by 6 bases, with 10 bases between them. The CDR3 loop spans 13 amino acids. Germline V gene sequence: CDR1 SGHRS, CDR2 YFSETQ. DNA of the CDR3: TGCGCCAGCAGCAACGGACAGCCCGGGGAGCTGTTTTTT. Amino acid sequence: CASSNGQPGELFF.

The chain links TRBV6-5 to TRBJ2-2; 8 nucleotides match TRBD1. V was clipped by 6 bases and J by 2 bases; unmatched bases: 5. The CDR3 sequence is 15 residues long. Per germline, CDR1 MNHEY and CDR2 SVGAGI. The CDR3 is CASRRQGTNTGELFF. The DNA of the CDR3 is TGTGCCAGCAGACGACAGGGGACTAACACCGGGGAGCTGTTTTTT.